This T cell receptor (beta chain) is from a study of T cell changes during pregnancy in multiple sclerosis. TCRdb's copy holds only in-frame clones and misses some; the assay was immunoSEQ multiplex PCR. The sample shows over 55,000 clones, 93% of them seen only once. The germline gives CDR1 SNHLY, CDR2 FYNNEI. V dropped 8 bases and J dropped 0 bases, with 11 bases sitting between them. The CDR3 sequence is 14 residues long. This chain joins TRBV2 and TRBJ1-3, with a possible D match to TRBD1 (5 bases). The sequencing used peripheral blood, collected after pregnancy. The receptor comes from a female donor with multiple sclerosis, enrolled in a pregnancy study. The CDR3 DNA sequence: TGTGCCAGCGTTAGACAGACCTCTGGAAACACCATATATTTT. Protein product: CASVRQTSGNTIYF.